This T cell receptor (beta chain) stems from a study of CD8 T cells in Susac syndrome. The RNA input was roughly 0.45 to 1 ug, and it was reverse transcribed with random hexamers. Multiplex PCR with immunoSEQ amplified the TCR beta CDR3 across 54 Vbeta and 13 Jbeta. TCRdb reprocessed the immunoSEQ multiplex PCR reads with MiXCR, giving one entry per CDR3 protein. The data contain 240,000 or so distinct CDR3 sequences, approximately 95% of them singletons. Germline V lookup: CDR1 GTSNPN, CDR2 SVGIG (reference sequence). Trimming shortened V by 0 bases and J by 5 bases, and 10 bases separated the two germline ends. This CDR3 is 13 amino acids long. A remark on this clonotype: Its antigen is currently unknown.

Findings of the study overall: Where Susac syndrome CD4+ T cell repertoires were concerned, no clonal expansion was evident.

The sequence derives from a human donor with Susac syndrome. The chain employs TRBV30 and TRBJ1-1; TRBD1 might be the D (5 bases). The sequenced sample consisted of CD4+ T cells from PBMCs. CDR3: CAWSVRQGTEAFF. The CDR3 bases are TGTGCCTGGAGTGTACGGCAGGGAACTGAAGCTTTCTTT.